These 22 T cell receptor beta chains were all obtained from the same sample, sequenced in a study of CD8 T cells in ankylosing spondylitis. TCRdb re-called the 5' RACE reads through MiXCR, storing one row per CDR3 protein. The top ten hold around a tenth of the sample, which has roughly 100,000 distinct CDR3 sequences, roughly 8.7% seen once. The source material was blood, either unsorted or a sorted T cell fraction (not recorded which). These receptors originate from a male donor with ankylosing spondylitis or in good health (not recorded which).

This clonotype showed up many times. The chain has TRBV7-8 and TRBJ2-5; D is ambiguous. The CDR3 has 11 residues. Trimming left V 4 bases short and J 5 bases short, with 5 bases between. Germline values: CDR1 SGHVS, CDR2 FQNEAQ. The CDR3 sequence is CASSSVETQYF. The CDR3 DNA reads as TGTGCCAGCAGCTCAGTGGAGACCCAGTACTTC.

V usage is TRBV4-2 and J usage is TRBJ2-1; 8 positions agree with TRBD2. CDR1 is LGHNA and CDR2 is YNFKEQ in the germline V gene. The CDR3 covers 15 residues. The ends lost 3 bases at V and 7 bases at J; junction bases unmatched: 8. This CDR3 reads CASSQVVAGPNEQFF. The CDR3 DNA sequence: TGTGCCAGCAGCCAGGTCGTAGCGGGACCTAATGAGCAGTTCTTC.

The sample holds many counts of this clonotype. V gene TRBV27 combines with J gene TRBJ2-7, with no clear D. The CDR3 totals 14 residues. Trimming removed 3 bases at V and 0 bases at J, with 9 bases between. CDR1 and CDR2 from the germline V gene are MNHEY and SMNVEV (reference sequence). Here the CDR3 reads CASSLSRTSYEQYF. CDR3 DNA: TGTGCCAGCAGTTTGAGCCGGACCTCCTACGAGCAGTACTTC.

This clonotype was detected many times. The rearrangement joins TRBV18 to TRBJ2-7, with D possibly matching TRBD2 (5 bases). The CDR3 extends over 15 amino acids. Germline CDR1 reads KGHSH; CDR2 reads LQKENI. V was trimmed by 1 base and J by 2 bases, leaving 12 bases between them. CDR3: CASSPQRDYPYEQYF. CDR3 DNA sequence: TGTGCCAGCTCACCACAAAGAGACTACCCCTACGAGCAGTACTTC.

This clonotype has at least ten counts. V usage is TRBV7-9 and J usage is TRBJ2-1, with 10 positions matching TRBD2. The CDR3 is made up of 17 amino acids. Germline V gene data show CDR1 as SEHNR and CDR2 as FQNEAQ (reference sequence). With 2 bases clipped from V and 5 bases from J, the junction kept 9 bases outside the gene matches. Here the CDR3 DNA reads TGTGCCAGCAGCTTAAGGCTAGCGGGAGAGAATAACAATGAGCAGTTCTTC. The encoded protein is CASSLRLAGENNNEQFF. The full variable domain, in which reference TRBV7-9 and TRBJ2-1 provide the parts outside the CDR3, is DTGVSQNPRHKITKRGQNVTFRCDPISEHNRLYWYRQTLGQGPEFLTYFQNEAQLEKSRLLSDRFSAERPKGSFSTLEIQRTEQGDSAMYLCASSLRLAGENNNEQFFGPGTRLTVL.

This clonotype was recorded at least ten times. The rearrangement uses TRBV5-5 and TRBJ1-2; maybe TRBD1 (5 bases). With 1 base removed from V and 1 base from J, the gap between germline ends came to 11 bases. Looked up from germline, CDR1 is SGHKS and CDR2 is YYEKEE (reference sequence). The CDR3 runs 15 residues. The CDR3 DNA follows: TGTGCCAGCAGCTTGAGAACGGACAATAACTATGGCTACACCTTC. Its translation is CASSLRTDNNYGYTF.

About this clonotype: This could be a read error, since a much larger clone is one nucleotide away. V and J are TRBV6-5 and TRBJ2-7; 7 nucleotides align to TRBD1. Trimming took 5 bases from V and 3 from J; bases not matched to a gene: 1. The CDR3 consists of 12 residues. CDR1 is MNHEY, CDR2 SVGAGI, per germline. The DNA of the CDR3 is TGTGCCAGCAGTCGACAGGGCTACGAGCAGTACTTC. Translation: CASSRQGYEQYF.

This clonotype was found many times. The V call is TRBV6-1, the J call TRBJ2-1; no definite D call. The length of the CDR3 is 14 residues. Deletions cut 7 bases from V and 0 bases from J, with 10 bases between. Germline V gene data show CDR1 as MNHNS and CDR2 as SASEGT. CDR3 protein: CASTGGGSYNEQFF. The CDR3 region has the DNA TGTGCCAGCACAGGCGGTGGCTCCTACAATGAGCAGTTCTTC.

There are many counts of this clonotype. The chain recombines TRBV4-2 with TRBJ2-7; TRBD1 or TRBD2 may be the D gene (5 bases each). Germline V CDR1 and CDR2: LGHNA, YNFKEQ. V lost 3 bases and J 3 bases, leaving 15 bases between the germline ends. This CDR3 is 15 amino acids long. The CDR3 DNA reads TGTGCCAGCAGCCAGCGAAAGGGGACCTTCTACGAGCAGTACTTC. Translating it yields CASSQRKGTFYEQYF.

Many counts were recorded for this clonotype. V usage is TRBV5-1 and J usage is TRBJ2-1, with 8 nucleotides matching TRBD2. CDR1 is SGHRS, CDR2 YFSETQ, per germline. V dropped 0 bases and J dropped 4; count of bases not matched to a gene: 9. The CDR3 is 17 residues long. CDR3 amino acids: CASSLDRLAGPYNEQFF. The CDR3 bases are TGCGCCAGCAGCTTGGATCGGCTAGCGGGTCCTTACAATGAGCAGTTCTTC.

This clonotype has only a few counts. DNA for the CDR3: TGTGCCAGCAGCTTAGGGGCCCCTCGGACAGGGGATACTGAAGCTTTCTTT. Translated, it gives CASSLGAPRTGDTEAFF. The V call is TRBV7-9, the J call TRBJ1-1, with TRBD1 identical over 9 bases. Germline V gene lookup returns CDR1 SEHNR and CDR2 FQNEAQ (reference sequence). J lost 5 bases, V lost 1 base, and 11 bases had no gene match. This CDR3 spans 17 amino acids.

Many counts were recorded for this clonotype. J is TRBJ1-2 and V is TRBV9, with unresolved D. CDR1 and CDR2 (germline): SGDLS, YYNGEE. The CDR3 has 15 amino acids. V dropped 0 bases and J dropped 9 bases, with 18 bases sitting between them. The CDR3 DNA reads TGTGCCAGCAGCGTAGAAGCAAGGGATATTTCTCGCTACACCTTC. Translating it yields CASSVEARDISRYTF.

In its sample, this clonotype was seen many times. The rearrangement links TRBV5-6 to TRBJ2-7, with 12 bases aligning to TRBD1. Germline assignment: CDR1 SGHDT and CDR2 YYEEEE. The length of the CDR3 is 14 residues. The J segment lost 6 bases and the V segment lost 2 bases, leaving 3 bases of the junction unmatched. CDR3: CASSFGTGGFEQYF. The CDR3 bases are TGTGCCAGCAGCTTTGGGACAGGGGGCTTCGAGCAGTACTTC. Full variable domain (missing parts from reference TRBV5-6 and TRBJ2-7): DAGVTQSPTHLIKTRGQQVTLRCSPKSGHDTVSWYQQALGQGPQFIFQYYEEEERQRGNFPDRFSGHQFPNYSSELNVNALLLGDSALYLCASSFGTGGFEQYFGPGTRLTVT.

This clonotype was found a few times. The chain is built from TRBV4-2 and TRBJ1-2; 7 positions match TRBD1. The CDR3 is 15 residues long. V dropped 1 base and J dropped 4; count of bases not matched to a gene: 6. Germline V CDR1 and CDR2: LGHNA, YNFKEQ. The DNA of the CDR3 is TGTGCCAGCAGCCAAGGGAGGGGGCCGGGCTATGGCTACACCTTC. This gives the protein CASSQGRGPGYGYTF.

This clonotype was counted only a few times. The chain employs TRBV11-2 and TRBJ2-1; TRBD2 agrees at 7 bases. V was clipped by 0 bases and J by 6 bases; unmatched bases: 11. CDR1 SGHAT and CDR2 FQNNGV come from the germline V gene. This CDR3 contains 17 residues. This chain's CDR3 is CASSLDELRELTNEQFF. For the CDR3, the DNA is TGTGCCAGCAGCTTAGATGAATTGCGGGAGTTAACCAATGAGCAGTTCTTC.

The gene calls are TRBV18 and TRBJ1-2; D call uncertain. Looked up from germline, CDR1 is KGHSH and CDR2 is LQKENI. This CDR3 comprises 12 residues. Trimming removed 1 base from V and 8 bases from J, with 8 bases in between. CDR3 amino acids: CASSPLEEGYTF. CDR3 bases: TGTGCCAGCTCACCACTTGAAGAAGGCTACACCTTC.

As regards this clonotype: Given a much more abundant clone one base away, this may be a read error. The V gene is TRBV7-2, the J gene TRBJ1-2, with 11 bases fitting TRBD1. CDR3 length: 15 amino acids. Per germline, CDR1 SGHTA and CDR2 FQGNSA. The CDR3 reads CVSSLAGTGGVGYTF. The DNA of the CDR3 is TGTGTCAGCAGCTTAGCCGGGACAGGGGGTGTTGGCTACACCTTC.

This clonotype showed up many times. The V and J genes are TRBV20-1 and TRBJ1-3; the match to TRBD1 covers 7 bases. Trimming removed 3 bases from V and 2 bases from J; junction bases left unmatched: 10. Germline CDR1 and CDR2: DFQATT and SNEGSKA (reference sequence). The CDR3 is 16 residues long. This CDR3 reads CSARIRIGQAGNTIYF. The DNA of the CDR3 is TGCAGTGCTAGGATCCGCATCGGACAGGCTGGAAACACCATATATTTT.

In its sample, this clonotype was seen many times. The chain couples TRBV6-2 or TRBV6-3 to TRBJ2-7; TRBD2 might be the D (5 bases). The CDR3 is made up of 11 amino acids. The V gene lost 5 bases and the J gene lost 4 bases, with 6 bases spanning the gap. Looked up from germline, CDR1 is MNHEY and CDR2 is SVGEGT. The CDR3 loop is CASSRLYEQYF. CDR3 DNA sequence: TGTGCCAGCAGTAGACTATACGAGCAGTACTTC.

This clonotype was seen ten or more times. The rearrangement links TRBV10-3 to TRBJ1-6; D might be TRBD1 (6 bases). The CDR3 is made up of 15 amino acids. Germline V gene sequence: CDR1 ENHRY, CDR2 SYGVKD. Trimming left V 0 bases short and J 8 bases short, with 11 bases between. CDR3 in amino acids: CAISESLGADSPLHF. DNA of the CDR3: TGTGCCATCAGTGAGTCGTTGGGGGCTGATTCACCCCTCCACTTT.

This clonotype was detected many times. This chain's CDR3 is CSAATSGDEQFF. CDR3 in DNA: TGCAGTGCTGCAACTAGCGGCGATGAGCAGTTCTTC. The chain recombines TRBV20-1 with TRBJ2-1; TRBD2 matches at 8 bases. The CDR3 totals 12 residues. The germline CDR1 and CDR2 sequences are DFQATT and SNEGSKA (reference sequence). Trimming cost V 5 bases and J 8 bases; bases outside gene matches: 5.

This clonotype has a count of ten or more. The chain recombines TRBV5-1 with TRBJ2-3; 7 bases are shared with TRBD2. The germline gives CDR1 SGHRS, CDR2 YFSETQ. The CDR3 length is 16 residues. V was pared by 0 bases and J by 1 base, with 5 bases of the junction left unmatched. CDR3 loop: CASSLEAGRGTDTQYF. Written as DNA, the CDR3 is TGCGCCAGCAGCTTGGAAGCGGGACGGGGCACAGATACGCAGTATTTT.